These 9 T cell receptor beta chains originate from one sample sequenced in a study of cytomegalovirus exposure and HLA in healthy donors. TCRdb's copy holds only in-frame clones and misses some; the assay was immunoSEQ multiplex PCR. Of 100,000 to 150,000 clones listed, approximately 91% are singletons. The sample was PBMCs. These receptors were obtained from a woman in her late teens or twenties in good health and CMV-seronegative.

V gene TRBV10-3 combines with J gene TRBJ2-1, with D maybe TRBD1 (5 bases). The CDR3 sequence is 14 residues long. Per the germline V gene, CDR1 is ENHRY and CDR2 is SYGVKD. V was clipped by 6 bases and J by 0 bases, with 9 bases between them. The CDR3 DNA sequence: TGTGCCATCAGCCCCGACAGCTCCTACAATGAGCAGTTCTTC. Protein: CAISPDSSYNEQFF.

This chain uses TRBV7-2 with TRBJ2-7, with 8 nucleotides matching TRBD1. The CDR3 consists of 17 residues. Trimming took 2 bases from V and 5 from J; bases not matched to a gene: 14. Germline values: CDR1 SGHTA, CDR2 FQGNSA. The CDR3 loop reads CASSLRPARTGSHEQYF. The CDR3 DNA follows: TGTGCCAGCAGCTTAAGGCCCGCTAGGACAGGGAGCCACGAGCAGTACTTC.

The chain links TRBV5-6 to TRBJ2-7; 8 positions match TRBD1. The germline V gene encodes CDR1 SGHDT and CDR2 YYEEEE. V lost 2 bases, J lost 7 bases, and 8 bases stayed unmatched. This CDR3 has 14 residues. Here the CDR3 DNA reads TGTGCCAGCAGCTTAGAGCAGGGGGCTTGGGAGCAGTACTTC. Its protein product is CASSLEQGAWEQYF.

This clone appeared once. V and J are TRBV6-1 and TRBJ2-1; tentative D call: TRBD2 (7 bases). This CDR3 comprises 15 residues. Germline V gene data show CDR1 as MNHNS and CDR2 as SASEGT. V was shortened by 6 bases and J by 8 bases, with 20 bases between the two germline ends. CDR3 in amino acids: CASSPIRGREHEQFF. The CDR3, as DNA: TGTGCCAGCAGCCCCATACGGGGGCGGGAGCATGAGCAGTTCTTC.

This sequence joins TRBV7-9 and TRBJ2-1; 10 nucleotides match TRBD1. The V and J ends lost 4 bases and 4 bases, in that order; junction bases with no gene match: 10. Germline CDR1 is SEHNR and CDR2 is FQNEAQ (reference sequence). The CDR3 runs 17 residues. CDR3 in amino acids: CASSSVPGQGRYNEQFF. For the CDR3, the DNA is TGTGCCAGCAGCTCGGTCCCGGGACAGGGGAGGTACAATGAGCAGTTCTTC.

The J gene is TRBJ2-5, the V gene TRBV5-6, with D uncertain. CDR1 and CDR2 from the germline V gene are SGHDT and YYEEEE. CDR3 length: 12 amino acids. The germline V and J ends were trimmed by 8 bases and 2 bases, with 10 bases remaining between them. The CDR3 reads CASQVEQETQYF. The CDR3 nucleotides read TGTGCCAGTCAAGTGGAGCAAGAGACCCAGTACTTC.

The table lists this clone with a count of one. J is TRBJ1-4 and V is TRBV29-1, with D perhaps TRBD1 (5 bases). CDR3 size: 15 residues. Trimming pared 6 bases from V and 0 bases from J, leaving 14 bases between. CDR1 is SQVTM, CDR2 ANQGSEA, per germline. The CDR3 protein is CSVGSGGTTNEKLFF. CDR3 bases: TGCAGCGTGGGATCCGGGGGAACAACTAATGAAAAACTGTTTTTT.

The CDR3 here is CASSLGQGITGELFF. The CDR3 coding sequence is TGTGCCAGCTCGCTTGGACAGGGGATCACCGGGGAGCTGTTTTTT. The chain combines TRBV18 with TRBJ2-2; 9 bases map to TRBD1. The germline CDR1 and CDR2 sequences are KGHSH and LQKENI. V shed 6 bases and J 4 bases; nucleotides not matched to a gene: 6. The CDR3 length is 15 residues.

The J gene is TRBJ2-3, the V gene TRBV6-1; D is undetermined. The length of the CDR3 is 14 residues. Germline CDR1 and CDR2: MNHNS and SASEGT. V lost 4 bases and J lost 3, with 11 bases in between. The CDR3 loop reads CASSGSRSTDTQYF. The CDR3, as DNA: TGTGCCAGCAGTGGGAGTAGGTCGACAGATACGCAGTATTTT.